Each of the 8 T cell receptor beta chains below was sequenced from the same sample in a study of shared clonotypes between healthy human individuals. Sequencing was performed with immunoSEQ multiplex PCR; in TCRdb, only in-frame clones are kept and a portion is missing. The sample lists around 2.1 million clones; roughly 95% were seen once. The sample comprised naive CD4+ T cells sorted from blood. Subset here: CD45RA+ positively selected. The receptors come from a man aged 18 to 30 in good health.

V usage is TRBV10-3 and J usage is TRBJ1-3, with D unclear. Germline CDR1 reads ENHRY; CDR2 reads SYGVKD. V lost 3 bases to trimming and J lost 0 bases, with 9 bases between them. This CDR3 region has 15 residues. This CDR3 reads CAISEGTSSGNTIYF. In DNA form, the CDR3 reads TGTGCCATCAGTGAAGGAACCAGCTCTGGAAACACCATATATTTT.

The DNA of the CDR3 is TGTGCCAGCAGATCGGGACGGGACCTCTCCTACGAGCAGTACTTC. This encodes CASRSGRDLSYEQYF. This chain links TRBV6-1 with TRBJ2-7; perhaps D is TRBD1 or TRBD2 (5 bases each). Trimming cost V 6 bases and J 0 bases, with 15 bases left between them. The CDR3 is made up of 15 amino acids. The germline V gene encodes CDR1 MNHNS and CDR2 SASEGT.

A word on this clone: Other DNA sequences of this sample code for an identical CDR3. The J gene is TRBJ1-2, the V gene TRBV5-1; D is ambiguous. The CDR3 loop spans 13 amino acids. The V gene lost 0 bases and the J gene lost 2 bases, with 5 bases spanning the gap. Germline CDR1 reads SGHRS; CDR2 reads YFSETQ. CDR3 DNA: TGCGCCAGCAGCTTGGGCCCAAACTATGGCTACACCTTC. This codes for CASSLGPNYGYTF.

This chain links TRBV7-9 with TRBJ2-1, with TRBD2 matching over 8 bases. V shed 2 bases, J shed 8 bases, and the junction held 8 bases outside the gene matches. Per germline, CDR1 SEHNR and CDR2 FQNEAQ (reference sequence). This CDR3 region has 15 residues. CDR3 loop: CASSLKREFMDEQFF. In nucleotides, the CDR3 is TGTGCCAGCAGCTTAAAGCGGGAGTTTATGGATGAGCAGTTCTTC.

This clone was seen only once. This chain joins TRBV5-1 and TRBJ2-5; TRBD2 matches 10 bases. Germline lookup yields CDR1 SGHRS and CDR2 YFSETQ. The V segment lost 5 bases and the J segment 2 bases; nucleotides outside the gene matches: 9. There are 16 residues in the CDR3. In DNA form, the CDR3 reads TGCGCCAGCAGTTCCGTTAGCGGGGGGAAACAAGAGACCCAGTACTTC. It translates to CASSSVSGGKQETQYF.

The J gene is TRBJ1-5, the V gene TRBV2; no clear D. CDR1 and CDR2 from the germline V gene are SNHLY and FYNNEI. Trimming cost V 8 bases and J 1 base, with 12 bases left between them. This CDR3 comprises 14 residues. CDR3 sequence (DNA): TGTGCCAGCCTTCTTGAGGAGAGCAATCAGCCCCAGCATTTT. This translates into CASLLEESNQPQHF.

The chain uses TRBV28 and TRBJ2-5; TRBD1 aligns across 8 bases. V dropped 3 bases and J dropped 0; count of bases not matched to a gene: 3. The germline gives CDR1 MDHEN, CDR2 SYDVKM. This CDR3 has 15 amino acids. This CDR3 is CASSFRQGYQETQYF. CDR3 DNA sequence: TGTGCCAGCAGTTTCCGACAGGGGTACCAAGAGACCCAGTACTTC.

The chain has TRBV29-1 and TRBJ2-7; D is unresolved. The CDR3 length is 14 residues. Trimming removed 0 bases from V and 0 bases from J, with 9 bases in between. The germline gives CDR1 SQVTM, CDR2 ANQGSEA. The CDR3 here is CSVEDRESSYEQYF. DNA of the CDR3: TGCAGCGTTGAAGATCGAGAGAGCTCCTACGAGCAGTACTTC.